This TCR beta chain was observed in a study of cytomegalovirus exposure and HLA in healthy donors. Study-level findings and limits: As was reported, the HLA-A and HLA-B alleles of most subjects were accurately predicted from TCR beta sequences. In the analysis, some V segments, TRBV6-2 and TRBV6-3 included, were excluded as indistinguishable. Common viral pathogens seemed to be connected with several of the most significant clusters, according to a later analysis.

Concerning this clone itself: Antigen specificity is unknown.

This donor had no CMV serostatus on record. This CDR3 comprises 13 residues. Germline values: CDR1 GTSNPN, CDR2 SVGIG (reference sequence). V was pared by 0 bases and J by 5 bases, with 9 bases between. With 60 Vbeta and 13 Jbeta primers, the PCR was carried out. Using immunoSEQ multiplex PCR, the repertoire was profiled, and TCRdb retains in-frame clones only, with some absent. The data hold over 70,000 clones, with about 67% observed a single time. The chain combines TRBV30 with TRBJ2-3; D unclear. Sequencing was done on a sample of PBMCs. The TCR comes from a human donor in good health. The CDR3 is CAWSVRRGDTQYF. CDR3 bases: TGTGCCTGGAGTGTACGTAGAGGAGATACGCAGTATTTT.